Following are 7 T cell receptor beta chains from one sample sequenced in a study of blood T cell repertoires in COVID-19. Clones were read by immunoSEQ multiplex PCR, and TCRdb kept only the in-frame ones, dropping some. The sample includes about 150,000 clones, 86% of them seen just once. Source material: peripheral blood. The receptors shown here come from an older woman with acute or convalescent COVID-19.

The CDR3 DNA reads as TGTGCCAGCAGCCAAGATTTGGAGATCCAAACATACGAGCAGTACTTC. Amino acid sequence: CASSQDLEIQTYEQYF. This chain joins TRBV3-1 (or the pseudogene TRBV3-2) and TRBJ2-7; D unresolved. This CDR3 comprises 16 residues. Trimming pared 0 bases from V and 4 bases from J, leaving 16 bases between. Germline CDR1 reads LGHDT; CDR2 reads YNNKEL (reference sequence).

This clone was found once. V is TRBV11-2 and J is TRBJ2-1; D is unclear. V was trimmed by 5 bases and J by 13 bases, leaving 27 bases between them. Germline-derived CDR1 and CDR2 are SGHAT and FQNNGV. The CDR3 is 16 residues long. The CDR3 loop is CASSPGGQVTLLPQFF. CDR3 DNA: TGTGCCAGCAGCCCCGGTGGGCAGGTGACCCTCCTCCCCCAGTTCTTC.

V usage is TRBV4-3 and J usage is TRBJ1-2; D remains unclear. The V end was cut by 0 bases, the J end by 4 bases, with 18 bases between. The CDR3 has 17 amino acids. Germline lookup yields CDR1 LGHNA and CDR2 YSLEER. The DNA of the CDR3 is TGCGCCAGCAGCCAAGAGCGGGGTTCGAGTTTGGCCTATGGCTACACCTTC. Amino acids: CASSQERGSSLAYGYTF.

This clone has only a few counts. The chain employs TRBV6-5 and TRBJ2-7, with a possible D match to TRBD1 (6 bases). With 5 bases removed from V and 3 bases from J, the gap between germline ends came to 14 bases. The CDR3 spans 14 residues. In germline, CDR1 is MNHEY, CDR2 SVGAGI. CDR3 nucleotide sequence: TGTGCCAGCAGTACACACAGGGAAAACTACGAGCAGTACTTC. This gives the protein CASSTHRENYEQYF.

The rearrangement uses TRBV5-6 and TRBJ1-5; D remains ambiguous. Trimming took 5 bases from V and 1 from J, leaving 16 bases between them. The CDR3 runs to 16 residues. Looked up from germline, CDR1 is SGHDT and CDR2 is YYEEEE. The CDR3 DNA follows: TGTGCCAGCAGTCAGAGTACGGCGCGGAGCAATCAGCCCCAGCATTTT. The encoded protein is CASSQSTARSNQPQHF.

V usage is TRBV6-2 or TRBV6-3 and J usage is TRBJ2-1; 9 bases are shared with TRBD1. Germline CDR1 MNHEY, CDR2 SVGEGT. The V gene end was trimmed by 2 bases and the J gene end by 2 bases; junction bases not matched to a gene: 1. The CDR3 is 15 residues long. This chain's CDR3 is CASSYGDRAYNEQFF. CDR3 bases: TGTGCCAGCAGTTACGGGGACAGGGCCTACAATGAGCAGTTCTTC.

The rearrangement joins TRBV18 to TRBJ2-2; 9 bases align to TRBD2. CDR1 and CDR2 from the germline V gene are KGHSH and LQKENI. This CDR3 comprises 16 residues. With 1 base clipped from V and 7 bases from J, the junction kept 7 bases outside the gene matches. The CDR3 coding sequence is TGTGCCAGCTCACCACAGTCTAGCGGGATGATCGGGGAGCTGTTTTTT. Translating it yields CASSPQSSGMIGELFF.